The 18 T cell receptor beta chains below all came from one sample that was sequenced in a study of blood T cell repertoires in COVID-19. Here immunoSEQ multiplex PCR was the method, and the copy in TCRdb shows in-frame clones only, minus some. The sample has 310,000 or so clones, around 87% seen once. Sequenced sample: peripheral blood. The origin of the receptors is a man aged 45-65 years with active or convalescent COVID-19.

This chain links TRBV10-3 with TRBJ1-1; unclear D gene. This CDR3 spans 14 amino acids. Germline V gives CDR1 ENHRY, CDR2 SYGVKD. V was clipped by 7 bases and J by 2 bases, with 14 bases between them. CDR3 nucleotides: TGTGCCATCACCCTTGAGCTCCTCAACACTGAAGCTTTCTTT. It yields the protein CAITLELLNTEAFF.

This clone was counted once. This chain joins TRBV3-1 (or the pseudogene TRBV3-2) and TRBJ2-1; a possible D gene is TRBD2 (5 bases). Germline assignment: CDR1 LGHDT and CDR2 YNNKEL (reference sequence). This CDR3 has 16 amino acids. Trimming shortened V by 0 bases and J by 1 base, and 10 bases separated the two germline ends. CDR3 sequence reads: CASSQEGGFSYNEQFF. In DNA, the CDR3 is TGTGCCAGCAGCCAAGAAGGCGGGTTTTCCTACAATGAGCAGTTCTTC.

This rearrangement joins TRBV10-3 to TRBJ2-7; no clear D. Germline CDR1 and CDR2: ENHRY and SYGVKD. Trimming cost V 2 bases and J 2 bases, with 7 bases left between them. This CDR3 contains 13 residues. In nucleotides, the CDR3 is TGTGCCATCAGTGAGATGGCTCCCTACGAGCAGTACTTC. This sequence encodes CAISEMAPYEQYF.

The CDR3 coding sequence is TGTGCCAGCAGTGTTAGACTAGCGGGAGACGGGGAGCTGTTTTTT. This encodes CASSVRLAGDGELFF. This sequence joins TRBV27 and TRBJ2-2, with TRBD2 identical over 12 bases. The ends lost 5 bases at V and 7 bases at J; junction bases unmatched: 5. The CDR3 extends over 15 amino acids. The germline V gene has CDR1 MNHEY and CDR2 SMNVEV (reference sequence).

The chain couples TRBV21-1 to TRBJ2-7; the listed D gene, TRBD1, was not tested against the DNA. TRBV21-1 corresponds to a pseudogene. This CDR3 is 16 amino acids long. The CDR3: CASSKAPNTGAYEQYF. CDR3 in DNA: TGTGCCAGCAGCAAAGCCCCTAACACAGGGGCCTACGAGCAGTACTTC.

The chain carries TRBV4-2 and TRBJ2-1; tentatively, D is TRBD2 (6 bases). Germline V gene sequence: CDR1 LGHNA, CDR2 YNFKEQ. V lost 6 bases and J 2 bases, leaving 14 bases between the germline ends. There are 15 residues in the CDR3. The CDR3 spells CASSRLAAAYNEQFF. The CDR3 nucleotides read TGTGCCAGCAGTCGGTTAGCGGCAGCCTACAATGAGCAGTTCTTC.

This sequence joins TRBV27 and TRBJ1-5, with 9 bases matching TRBD1. Trimming took 4 bases from V and 0 from J; bases not matched to a gene: 7. The CDR3 runs to 17 residues. CDR1 and CDR2 (germline): MNHEY, SMNVEV (reference sequence). CDR3 residues: CASSSGQGRYSNQPQHF. The CDR3 nucleotides are TGTGCCAGCAGTTCCGGACAGGGGCGATATAGCAATCAGCCCCAGCATTTT.

The rearrangement links TRBV27 to TRBJ1-5; possibly TRBD1 for D (6 bases). Trimming cost V 2 bases and J 4 bases, with 9 bases left between them. The CDR3 loop spans 14 amino acids. Germline V gene data show CDR1 as MNHEY and CDR2 as SMNVEV (reference sequence). The chain's CDR3 is CASSLRGWNQPQHF. The CDR3, as DNA: TGTGCCAGCAGTTTAAGGGGGTGGAATCAGCCCCAGCATTTT.

The genes are TRBV6-1 and TRBJ1-5; D unresolved. V was pared by 1 base and J by 3 bases, with 10 bases between. This CDR3 comprises 15 residues. Germline loops: CDR1 MNHNS, CDR2 SASEGT. CDR3 nucleotides: TGTGCCAGCAGTGAAGTGGGGAGTCTCAATCAGCCCCAGCATTTT. It specifies CASSEVGSLNQPQHF.

The genes are TRBV9 and TRBJ1-2; no clear D gene. Germline values: CDR1 SGDLS, CDR2 YYNGEE. Trimming removed 0 bases at V and 1 base at J, with 4 bases between. The CDR3 has 13 amino acids. The CDR3 sequence is CASSVALNYGYTF. The CDR3 region has the DNA TGTGCCAGCAGCGTAGCACTTAACTATGGCTACACCTTC.

This sequence joins TRBV5-1 and TRBJ2-7; 11 nucleotides match TRBD2. Germline trimming cut 0 bases from V and 4 bases from J; bases unmatched to any gene: 3. Per the germline V gene, CDR1 is SGHRS and CDR2 is YFSETQ. The CDR3 is made up of 15 amino acids. The CDR3 sequence: CASSLEASGGYEQYF. CDR3 in DNA: TGCGCCAGCAGCTTGGAGGCTAGCGGGGGGTACGAGCAGTACTTC.

The chain uses TRBV28 and TRBJ2-2; 7 positions agree with TRBD1. V was clipped by 6 bases and J by 4 bases; unmatched bases: 8. The CDR3 loop spans 15 amino acids. From germline, CDR1 is MDHEN and CDR2 SYDVKM. The CDR3 DNA reads TGTGCCAGCAGCAGTTCCGGGACAGTCACCGGGGAGCTGTTTTTT. This encodes CASSSSGTVTGELFF.

This rearrangement joins TRBV21-1 to TRBJ2-3; the D call in the table, TRBD1, was not verified against the DNA. TRBV21-1 is a recognized pseudogene. The CDR3 consists of 17 residues. The CDR3 region is CASSKARGTGGTDTQYF. The DNA of the CDR3 is TGTGCCAGCAGCAAAGCTCGTGGGACAGGGGGCACAGATACGCAGTATTTT.

Of note for this clone: Distinct nucleotide sequences in the sample also encode this CDR3. The J gene is TRBJ1-1, the V gene TRBV5-1, with a possible D match to TRBD1 (6 bases). Trimming left V 4 bases short and J 2 bases short, with 9 bases between. The CDR3 runs to 13 residues. Germline values: CDR1 SGHRS, CDR2 YFSETQ. CDR3 DNA: TGCGCCAGCAGCAGGACAGCTAACACTGAAGCTTTCTTT. It is translated as CASSRTANTEAFF.

The gene calls are TRBV6-1 and TRBJ2-7; 9 bases line up with TRBD2. In germline, CDR1 is MNHNS, CDR2 SASEGT. After removal of 3 bases from V and 3 bases from J, the junction contained 6 bases not matched to a gene. There are 15 residues in the CDR3. CDR3 sequence reads: CASSDQGLAFYEQYF. CDR3 DNA: TGTGCCAGCAGTGACCAGGGACTAGCCTTCTACGAGCAGTACTTC.

The genes are TRBV5-4 and TRBJ2-7, with D possibly TRBD1 on 5 matching bases. V was cut by 2 bases and J by 1 base, with 13 bases left in between. Germline loops: CDR1 SGHNT, CDR2 YYREEE (reference sequence). The CDR3 length is 15 residues. In nucleotides, the CDR3 is TGTGCCAGCAGCTTAGGGTTGACAGATTCCTACGAGCAGTACTTC. This translates into CASSLGLTDSYEQYF.

In this sample, this clone turned up once. This chain joins TRBV2 and TRBJ1-6; no clear D. CDR1 and CDR2 (germline): SNHLY, FYNNEI. The V end lost 4 bases, the J end lost 0 bases, and 10 bases lay between the germline ends. The CDR3 covers 16 residues. Here the CDR3 DNA reads TGTGCCAGCAGTGTTTTTATGAGCTCCTATAATTCACCCCTCCACTTT. This codes for CASSVFMSSYNSPLHF.

V is TRBV10-2 and J is TRBJ1-1, with D possibly TRBD1 on 6 matching bases. The CDR3 is 13 residues long. Per germline, CDR1 WSHSY and CDR2 SAAADI. V gave up 6 bases and J gave up 0 bases, with 8 bases separating them. CDR3 sequence reads: CASSYRVNTEAFF. CDR3 bases: TGCGCCAGCAGCTACAGGGTGAACACTGAAGCTTTCTTT.